The 23 T cell receptor beta chains presented below share a single source sample, sequenced in a study of T-cell reconstitution after alpha-beta-depleted transplantation in children. The authors prepared the TCRbeta library with unique molecular identifiers. TCRdb used MiXCR to reprocess the PCR reads, holding one entry per CDR3 protein. The sample holds fewer than 450,000 distinct CDR3 sequences, around 16% seen once. The sequences come from PBMCs, mostly from graft donor cells, collected 360 days after TCRalphabeta/CD19-depleted stem cell transplant. These receptors originate from a male patient aged 2 to 9 who had a stem cell transplant for acute lymphoblastic leukemia, so the T cells may come from the graft donor.

The chain has TRBV12-3 or TRBV12-4 and TRBJ2-5, with D perhaps matching TRBD1 or TRBD2 (5 bases each). The V gene lost 6 bases and the J gene lost 5 bases, with 16 bases spanning the gap. The CDR3 length is 14 residues. As DNA, the CDR3 is TGTGCCAGCAGCGCCCTAGTACGGGGCGAGACCCAGTACTTC. Translated, it gives CASSALVRGETQYF.

There are many counts of this clonotype. This chain joins TRBV29-1 and TRBJ1-2, with TRBD1 matching 8 bases. Trimming cost V 4 bases and J 8 bases; bases outside gene matches: 6. Per the germline V gene, CDR1 is SQVTM and CDR2 is ANQGSEA. The CDR3 contains 12 residues. In nucleotides, the CDR3 is TGCAGCGTTGTCCCCTGGACAGGGGGCTACACCTTC. Amino acid sequence: CSVVPWTGGYTF.

The chain links TRBV5-5 to TRBJ2-3; 9 bases map to TRBD2. Germline trimming cut 6 bases from V and 1 base from J; bases unmatched to any gene: 15. This CDR3 spans 18 amino acids. Germline loops: CDR1 SGHKS, CDR2 YYEKEE (reference sequence). Here the CDR3 DNA reads TGTGCCAGCAACCCCCTAGCGGGACTAAGCGGAGGCACAGATACGCAGTATTTT. As protein: CASNPLAGLSGGTDTQYF. Full variable domain (rest looked up from reference TRBV5-5 and TRBJ2-3): DAGVTQSPTHLIKTRGQQVTLRCSPISGHKSVSWYQQVLGQGPQFIFQYYEKEERGRGNFPDRFSARQFPNYSSELNVNALLLGDSALYLCASNPLAGLSGGTDTQYFGPGTRLTVL.

This clonotype was picked up a small number of times. This chain links TRBV28 with TRBJ2-3, with D uncertain. CDR3 length equals 13 residues. CDR1 and CDR2 (germline): MDHEN, SYDVKM. V shed 5 bases and J shed 2 bases, with 8 bases lying between them. Here the CDR3 reads CASSGPPTDTQYF. In DNA form, the CDR3 reads TGTGCCAGCAGTGGCCCCCCCACAGATACGCAGTATTTT.

The genes are TRBV20-1 and TRBJ1-3; D gene unclear. The CDR3 contains 14 residues. Germline assignment: CDR1 DFQATT and CDR2 SNEGSKA (reference sequence). V was shortened by 8 bases and J by 0 bases, with 14 bases between the two germline ends. The CDR3 reads CSPLAPVSGNTIYF. The DNA of the CDR3 is TGCAGTCCCCTAGCCCCGGTCTCTGGAAACACCATATATTTT.

The chain employs TRBV12-3 or TRBV12-4 and TRBJ1-1; the D gene is possibly TRBD1 (5 bases). The CDR3 is made up of 15 amino acids. V was cut by 7 bases and J by 1 base, with 16 bases left in between. The chain's CDR3 is CASTPLRQGNTEAFF. The CDR3 DNA is TGTGCCAGCACCCCCCTTCGCCAGGGGAACACTGAAGCTTTCTTT.

CDR3 sequence reads: CASSQEGGDGGLPRETQYF. Here the CDR3 DNA reads TGCGCCAGCAGCCAAGAAGGGGGGGACGGAGGGTTACCCCGAGAGACCCAGTACTTC. The chain has TRBV4-3 and TRBJ2-5; tentative D call: TRBD2 (7 bases). Trimming removed 0 bases from V and 4 bases from J, with 24 bases in between. This CDR3 is 19 amino acids long. Germline V gives CDR1 LGHNA, CDR2 YSLEER.

This clonotype showed up just a few times. This sequence joins TRBV24-1 and TRBJ2-1, with D possibly matching TRBD2 (6 bases). Germline CDR1 KGHDR, CDR2 SFDVKD. This CDR3 is 16 amino acids long. Trimming removed 0 bases at V and 5 bases at J, with 13 bases between. Written as DNA, the CDR3 is TGTGCCACCAGTGATTTGACGGGGGAAGGAGACAATGAGCAGTTCTTC. This codes for CATSDLTGEGDNEQFF.

The chain is built from TRBV5-6 and TRBJ1-5, with D tentatively TRBD1 (5 bases). V was shortened by 1 base and J by 2 bases, with 13 bases between the two germline ends. The CDR3 runs 16 residues. Germline V CDR1 and CDR2: SGHDT, YYEEEE. CDR3 protein: CASSLTGSWGNQPQHF. The DNA of the CDR3 is TGTGCCAGCAGCTTGACAGGTTCGTGGGGCAATCAGCCCCAGCATTTT.

This clonotype is labeled as medium-sized. The chain recombines TRBV7-2 with TRBJ2-7; D may match TRBD1 or TRBD2 (6 bases each). Germline CDR1 and CDR2: SGHTA and FQGNSA. The CDR3 runs to 14 residues. Trimming pared 1 base from V and 3 bases from J, leaving 10 bases between. The CDR3 loop reads CASSLGGGGYEQYF. DNA of the CDR3: TGTGCCAGCAGCTTAGGAGGAGGGGGCTACGAGCAGTACTTC.

In this sample, this clonotype turned up many times. The J gene is TRBJ1-3, the V gene TRBV12-3 or TRBV12-4; D perhaps matches TRBD1 (5 bases). V shed 5 bases and J shed 0 bases, with 11 bases lying between them. This CDR3 has 15 residues. The CDR3 coding sequence is TGTGCCAGCAGTCCGCTGGGGGGCTCTGGAAACACCATATATTTT. Its protein product is CASSPLGGSGNTIYF.

The V gene is TRBV7-9, the J gene TRBJ1-1, with 8 bases aligning to TRBD1. With V trimmed by 1 base and J by 0 bases, 4 bases remained unmatched. The CDR3 has 16 residues. Germline CDR1 is SEHNR and CDR2 is FQNEAQ (reference sequence). The CDR3 sequence is CASSLDRTGMNTEAFF. CDR3 coding DNA: TGTGCCAGCAGCTTAGATCGGACAGGGATGAACACTGAAGCTTTCTTT.

Only a few counts were recorded for this clonotype. The chain carries TRBV7-9 and TRBJ1-2, with 8 bases that match TRBD1. CDR1 is SEHNR and CDR2 is FQNEAQ in the germline V gene (reference sequence). The CDR3 is 13 residues long. The V gene end was trimmed by 8 bases and the J gene end by 6 bases; junction bases not matched to a gene: 8. The CDR3 region is CASDESGGNGYTF. The CDR3 bases are TGTGCCAGCGACGAGTCAGGGGGCAATGGCTACACCTTC. Variable domain in full (rest from reference TRBV7-9 and TRBJ1-2): DTGVSQNPRHKITKRGQNVTFRCDPISEHNRLYWYRQTLGQGPEFLTYFQNEAQLEKSRLLSDRFSAERPKGSFSTLEIQRTEQGDSAMYLCASDESGGNGYTFGSGTRLTVV.

This clonotype was counted at least ten times. The chain carries TRBV12-3 or TRBV12-4 and TRBJ1-1; a possible D gene is TRBD1 (5 bases). Trimming took 3 bases from V and 6 from J, leaving 14 bases between them. The CDR3 sequence is 14 residues long. CDR3 nucleotides: TGTGCCAGCAGTTTCCAGGTGGGGGTGGCTGAAGCTTTCTTT. Amino acid sequence: CASSFQVGVAEAFF.

This clonotype turned up a few times. The chain carries TRBV20-1 and TRBJ2-5; TRBD1 matches 8 bases. The CDR3 has 17 residues. In germline, CDR1 is DFQATT, CDR2 SNEGSKA (reference sequence). The V gene end was trimmed by 0 bases and the J gene end by 3 bases; junction bases not matched to a gene: 12. The CDR3 coding sequence is TGCAGTGCTAGAGACGCAGGGGGCGCGGCCCCCAAAGAGACCCAGTACTTC. As protein: CSARDAGGAAPKETQYF.

There are a few counts of this clonotype. The rearrangement uses TRBV18 and TRBJ2-1, with 7 positions matching TRBD1. The germline V gene encodes CDR1 KGHSH and CDR2 LQKENI. The CDR3 extends over 14 amino acids. V shed 1 base, J shed 10 bases, and the junction held 7 bases outside the gene matches. The CDR3 sequence is CASSPLATGAEQFF. Written as DNA, the CDR3 is TGTGCCAGCTCACCACTCGCCACAGGGGCCGAGCAGTTCTTC.

A remark on this clonotype: This may be a read error: a much more frequent sequence differs by one nucleotide. This chain connects TRBV27 to TRBJ2-2; 9 nucleotides line up with TRBD1. The junction had 10 bases not matched to a gene; V was cut back by 4 bases and J by 1 base. Germline loops: CDR1 MNHEY, CDR2 SMNVEV (reference sequence). The length of the CDR3 is 18 residues. The chain's CDR3 is CASSWTGVLAGNTGELFF. CDR3 in DNA: TGTGCCAGCAGTTGGACAGGGGTTCTGGCGGGGAACACCGGGGAGCTGTTTTTT.

This clonotype was seen at least ten times. The CDR3 is CASSSSSGSSYNEQFF. The CDR3 nucleotides read TGTGCCAGCAGTTCCTCTAGCGGTTCTTCCTACAATGAGCAGTTCTTC. The chain carries TRBV12-3 or TRBV12-4 and TRBJ2-1, with 7 nucleotides matching TRBD2. V lost 4 bases to trimming and J lost 1 base; unmatched junction nucleotides: 7. This CDR3 is built from 16 residues.

This clonotype was seen only once. This chain uses TRBV5-1 with TRBJ2-2; TRBD2 matches at 7 bases. Trimming at V came to 0 bases and at J to 4 bases, leaving 3 bases not matched to a gene. Germline V lookup: CDR1 SGHRS, CDR2 YFSETQ. The CDR3 has 15 residues. The CDR3 here is CASSLVAGVTGELFF. The CDR3 region has the DNA TGCGCCAGCAGCTTGGTTGCGGGAGTCACCGGGGAGCTGTTTTTT.

V gene TRBV7-3 combines with J gene TRBJ2-2; 10 bases fit TRBD1. The germline V gene has CDR1 SGHTA and CDR2 FQGTGA. The trim removed 5 bases at V and 5 bases at J, leaving 8 bases unmatched. This CDR3 has 16 residues. The CDR3 region is CASSPRTGGGTGELFF. The DNA for the CDR3 is TGTGCCAGCAGCCCTCGGACAGGGGGGGGAACCGGGGAGCTGTTTTTT.

The V gene is TRBV6-1, the J gene TRBJ2-1, with 7 bases aligning to TRBD2. CDR1 MNHNS and CDR2 SASEGT come from the germline V gene. The trim removed 2 bases at V and 2 bases at J, leaving 6 bases unmatched. This CDR3 has 16 residues. The CDR3: CASSEWGGRAYNEQFF. The CDR3 DNA reads TGTGCCAGCAGTGAATGGGGGGGGAGGGCCTACAATGAGCAGTTCTTC.

This chain links TRBV28 with TRBJ2-7; a weak D match, TRBD2 (7 bases). This CDR3 contains 16 residues. Trimming took off 6 bases at V and 3 bases at J, with 21 bases between the two ends. The germline V gene encodes CDR1 MDHEN and CDR2 SYDVKM. CDR3 amino acids: CASRDRLALSVYEQYF. In DNA form, the CDR3 reads TGTGCCAGCAGGGACAGACTAGCCCTCTCAGTCTACGAGCAGTACTTC.

The chain carries TRBV4-3 and TRBJ2-3; D might be TRBD2 (5 bases). Germline CDR1 reads LGHNA; CDR2 reads YSLEER. The CDR3 is made up of 18 amino acids. V lost 1 base and J lost 0, with 17 bases in between. The CDR3 coding sequence is TGCGCCAGCAGCCAAGGGGCTCTACTAGGATCTAGCACAGATACGCAGTATTTT. Amino acid sequence: CASSQGALLGSSTDTQYF.